Listed below are T cell receptor beta chains from one sample, sequenced in a study of identical twins. Each CDR3 protein is one row after TCRdb ran MiXCR on the 5' RACE reads. The data contain roughly 150,000 distinct CDR3 sequences, around 3.5% of them singletons. The sample comprised memory T cells sorted from blood. The receptors shown here come from a man between 18 and 29 years old in good health. The CDR3 runs from the conserved cysteine through the conserved F or W. A D gene is named only where the DNA matches it firmly. Clone size is stated in some rows and not others, as once, few, many or a class when expanded.

v_gene	abundance	d_gene	j_gene	CDR3aa	CDR3nt
TRBV12-3/TRBV12-4	many	-	TRBJ2-5	CASSPDVTQETQYF	TGTGCCAGCAGTCCAGACGTCACCCAAGAGACCCAGTACTTC
TRBV6-2/TRBV6-3	-	-	TRBJ2-1	CASSYSGLSRNEQFF	TGTGCCAGCAGTTACTCCGGTCTGTCCAGAAATGAGCAGTTCTTC
TRBV7-2	many	-	TRBJ2-2	CASSLAGAAGELFF	TGTGCCAGCAGTCTCGCGGGGGCCGCCGGGGAGCTGTTTTTT
TRBV29-1	many	-	TRBJ2-2	CSGRTTTSGELFF	TGCAGCGGCCGGACTACGACTAGCGGGGAGCTGTTTTTT
TRBV5-1	many	TRBD2	TRBJ2-3	CASSPGTRGGDTQYF	TGCGCCAGCAGCCCCGGGACTAGAGGCGGAGATACGCAGTATTTT
TRBV14	many	-	TRBJ2-1	CASSHYRAHNEQFF	TGTGCCAGCAGCCATTACAGGGCGCACAATGAGCAGTTCTTC
TRBV18	many	-	TRBJ2-2	CASKAAGELFF	TGTGCCAGCAAAGCCGCGGGGGAGCTGTTTTTT
TRBV6-1	many	-	TRBJ1-2	CASTNGGAGFGYGYTF	TGTGCCAGCACCAACGGCGGGGCGGGGTTCGGCTATGGCTACACCTTC
TRBV7-2	many	-	TRBJ2-7	CASSLVRGEEEQYF	TGTGCCAGCAGCTTAGTCAGGGGAGAGGAGGAGCAGTACTTC
TRBV7-2	many	-	TRBJ1-6	CASSLAVSLSPLHF	TGTGCCAGCAGCTTAGCCGTTTCTCTGTCACCCCTCCACTTT
TRBV4-2	many	TRBD2	TRBJ2-5	CASSPRSGHSQETQYF	TGTGCCAGCAGCCCCCGTAGCGGGCATAGTCAAGAGACCCAGTACTTC
TRBV7-9	many	TRBD1	TRBJ2-2	CASRGQANTGELFF	TGTGCCAGCAGGGGACAGGCGAACACCGGGGAGCTGTTTTTT
TRBV4-2	many	-	TRBJ1-2	CASSQDKGRHGYTF	TGTGCCAGCAGCCAAGATAAAGGCCGTCATGGCTACACCTTC
TRBV20-1	many	-	TRBJ2-2	CSARVFKGTGELFF	TGCAGTGCTAGAGTTTTCAAAGGCACCGGGGAGCTGTTTTTT
TRBV20-1	many	TRBD2	TRBJ2-7	CSAGTIYEQYF	TGCAGTGCTGGGACTATCTACGAGCAGTACTTC
TRBV13	many	TRBD1	TRBJ2-7	CASSLPGGYEQYF	TGTGCCAGCAGCTTGCCAGGGGGTTACGAGCAGTACTTC
TRBV14	many	-	TRBJ1-5	CASSQAGGAPEDGQPQHF	TGTGCCAGCAGCCAAGCGGGTGGGGCTCCAGAGGATGGTCAGCCCCAGCATTTT
TRBV12-3/TRBV12-4	many	-	TRBJ2-3	CASSRDSGTHRISTDTQYF	TGTGCCAGCAGTCGAGATTCCGGGACCCACAGAATTAGCACAGATACGCAGTATTTT
TRBV7-7	many	-	TRBJ2-2	CASSPDRAPGELFF	TGTGCCAGCAGCCCGGACAGAGCCCCCGGGGAGCTGTTTTTT
TRBV5-1	many	-	TRBJ2-1	CASSLEQLNEQFF	TGCGCCAGCAGCTTGGAGCAGCTAAATGAGCAGTTCTTC
TRBV3-1	few	-	TRBJ2-6	CASSHERVSGANVLTF	TGTGCCAGCAGCCACGAGCGGGTCTCTGGGGCCAACGTCCTGACTTTC
TRBV6-2/TRBV6-3	-	-	TRBJ1-1	CASSKPSYGGVANTEAFF	TGTGCCAGCAGTAAACCTTCGTATGGAGGGGTAGCGAACACTGAAGCTTTCTTT